The T cell receptor beta chain under discussion was sequenced for a study of blood T cells in healthy people across ages. A sample-barcoded 5' primer and a J-beta primer mix were used in a second PCR of roughly 6 to 12 cycles. Every cDNA was tagged by a template-switch adaptor with 12 random nucleotides. TCRdb re-called the 5' RACE reads with MiXCR, one entry per CDR3 protein. The top ten hold 6.5% to 8.5% of the sample, which has roughly 1,700,000 distinct CDR3 sequences, under 30% seen once. Findings of the study overall: A greater number of naive CD4+ cells and higher diversity distinguished long-lived donors from aged donors.

This clonotype was observed a handful of times. Its antigen is still unknown. For every donor, a draw yielded 7.5 to 10 milliliters of peripheral blood. Samples each had at least 5.5 micrograms of total RNA extracted. V was clipped by 5 bases and J by 7 bases; unmatched bases: 19. CDR1 is SEHNR, CDR2 FQNEAQ, per germline (reference sequence). There are 19 residues in the CDR3. This TCR derives from a woman in her twenties or thirties in good health. The chain joins TRBV7-9 to TRBJ2-1, with TRBD2 identical over 11 bases. Sequencing input: blood. The DNA of the CDR3 is TGTGCCAGCAGCCCTAGGGGCCTAGCGGGAGGCTTAAGTCGGAATGAGCAGTTCTTC. Amino acid sequence: CASSPRGLAGGLSRNEQFF.